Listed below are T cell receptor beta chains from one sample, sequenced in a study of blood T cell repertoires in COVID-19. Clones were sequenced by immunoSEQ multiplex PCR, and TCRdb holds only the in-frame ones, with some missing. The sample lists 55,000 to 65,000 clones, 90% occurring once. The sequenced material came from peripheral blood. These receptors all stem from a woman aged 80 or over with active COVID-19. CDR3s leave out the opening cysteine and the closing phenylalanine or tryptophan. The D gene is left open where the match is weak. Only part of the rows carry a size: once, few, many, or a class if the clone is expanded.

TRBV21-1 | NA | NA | ASSKRGLREYNEQF
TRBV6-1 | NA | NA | ASSEAAASSYEQY
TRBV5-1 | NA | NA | ASSLGSVNTEAF
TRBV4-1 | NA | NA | ASSHQAGGTGELF
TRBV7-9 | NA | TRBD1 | ASSLAGTGGSGANVLT
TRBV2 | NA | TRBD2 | AITTSGTYEQY
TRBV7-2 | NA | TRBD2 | ASSSETRLAGVRVEQY
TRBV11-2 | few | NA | ASSVTQWSSRTYEQY
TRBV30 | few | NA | AWSQGYEQY
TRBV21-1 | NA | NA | ASRCGDRCNQPQH
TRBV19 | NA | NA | ASSSGGGTDTQY
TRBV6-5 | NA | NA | ASSSTGHRGGHEQY
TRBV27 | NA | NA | ASRLASYGELF
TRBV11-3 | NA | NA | ASSLEVGGGEQF
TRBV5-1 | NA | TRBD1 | ASSGDRGETQY
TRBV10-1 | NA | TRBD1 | ASSESWWAGGGYGYT
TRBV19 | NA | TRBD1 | ASSATRGRGTYEQY
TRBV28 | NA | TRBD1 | ASSPLGGQAYEQY
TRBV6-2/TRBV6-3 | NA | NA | ASSWRDSHEQY
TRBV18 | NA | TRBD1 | ASSPRDRGLGTEAF
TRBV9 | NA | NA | ASSVAEDSPFEPQH
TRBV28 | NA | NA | ASVALGYEQY
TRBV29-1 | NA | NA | SVFGGDGYT
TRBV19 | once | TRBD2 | ASSRHSGRLTDTQY
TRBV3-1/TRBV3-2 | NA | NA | ASSQVGGRVKTQY
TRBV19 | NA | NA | ASSSSGGTEAF
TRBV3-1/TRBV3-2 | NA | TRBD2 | ASSPSGRAADTQY
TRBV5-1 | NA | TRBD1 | ASSLGQGNSPLH
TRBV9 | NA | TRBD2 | ASRRGGGADTQY
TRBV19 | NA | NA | ASSVRGAYGYT
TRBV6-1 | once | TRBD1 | ASSGGTGPLTGSYNEQF
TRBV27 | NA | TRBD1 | ASSRRAQGTVNTEAF
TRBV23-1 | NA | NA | ASSQTPYNSPLH
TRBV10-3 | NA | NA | AISESGLRDTQY
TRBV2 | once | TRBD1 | ASSSPGTGQETQY
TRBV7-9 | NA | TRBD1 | ASSYRGIQETQY
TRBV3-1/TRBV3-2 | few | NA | ASSPRQRISSYNEQF
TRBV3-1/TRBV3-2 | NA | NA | ASSAGGYEQY
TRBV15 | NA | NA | ATSRDSGRGEKLF
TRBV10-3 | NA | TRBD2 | AISTGLAADEQY
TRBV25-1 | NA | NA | ASSLSPDTQY
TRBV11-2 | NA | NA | ASSQIRGSRGGVYGYT
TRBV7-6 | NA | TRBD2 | ASSFAAGDYEQY
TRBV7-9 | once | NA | ASSPRPLGAIGNYGYT
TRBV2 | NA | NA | ASSEGRNGYT
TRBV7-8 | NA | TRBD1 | ASSTFGQGVGEQY
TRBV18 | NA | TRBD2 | ASSPISGGPTDTQY